This T cell receptor beta chain comes out of a study of CD8+CD57+ T cells in acquired aplastic anemia (dated by TCRdb to about 2018). About the full investigation: A mean of approximately 3 ug of DNA, ranging from roughly 0.18 to 30 ug, was extracted from sorted CD4+ and CD8+ cells. A CD8+CD57+ expansion meant a frequency higher than the mean frequency seen in healthy subjects.

Profiling of TCR beta VDJ combinations and CDR3 sequences used genomic DNA as the template. TCR repertoire sequencing was run on an Illumina HiSeq 2000. The study's processing was this. Repertoire assessment relied on Simpson's diversity index, CDR3 size and DJ length profiles, and TRBV/TRBJ rearrangement plots. The immunodominant clone was defined as the most abundant DNA sequence in deep sequencing data. CDR3 amino acid sequences were checked for sharing across subjects and were also compared against the VDJdb database and published repertoires. TCRdb's own reprocessing of the public reads used fastp at Q25 and MiXCR and kept productive beta chains. Duplicate CDR3 protein sequences are folded into a single record with the most common DNA and genes. It is TCRdb's table, rather than the study itself, that gives the V and J calls and clone size. Here the sample has 120,000 or so distinct CDR3 sequences; under 60% occur a single time. The ten most abundant clones make up roughly 30% of the sample.

This clonotype was detected once. Its recognized antigen is unknown. No qualities accompany the bases; no much larger clone lies one base away. One read gives only weak evidence. What the authors observed across the whole study: Although roughly 30 CD8+ CDR3 sequences were shared by patients and controls, these sequences appeared highly expressed in patients and within the immunodominant clones of patients. Between patients and healthy controls, no significant difference in CD8+ Simpson's diversity was found (P=0.060).

Expansion of CD8+CD57+ cells had been shown by flow cytometry in the patients chosen for sequencing. Every patient had a diagnosis of severe acquired aplastic anemia based on International Study of Aplastic Anemia and Agranulocytosis and Camitta criteria. Patients had received no therapy at the time of blood sampling. TCR repertoires of sorted CD4+ and CD8+ blood T cells from severe aplastic anemia patients and healthy subjects were deep-sequenced in the study. Patients were enrolled in the USA under clinicaltrials.gov protocols 00001620, 01623167, 00001397, 00071045, 00081523 and 00961064. Ficoll-Paque density gradient centrifugation was used to isolate peripheral blood mononuclear cells. CD4+ and CD8+ T cells were sorted by FACS or magnetic beads before DNA extraction. From its cysteine to its phenylalanine, the CDR3 spans 11 amino acids. Here the CDR3 DNA is all that survives: 33 bases in frame from base 1. V drops 7 bases and J drops 0 bases, leaving 3 bases in between. The germline V gene provides CDR1 SNHLY and CDR2 FYNNEI.

The specimen sequenced was sorted CD4+, CD8+, or CD8+CD57+ T cells (not recorded which) from PBMCs. The sequence was obtained from a human donor with aplastic anemia. The chain is encoded by TRBV2 joined to TRBJ1-1; the D gene remains uncertain. The sequenced DNA: TGTGCCAGCAATTTGAACACTGAAGCTTTCTTT. It translates to CASNLNTEAFF.